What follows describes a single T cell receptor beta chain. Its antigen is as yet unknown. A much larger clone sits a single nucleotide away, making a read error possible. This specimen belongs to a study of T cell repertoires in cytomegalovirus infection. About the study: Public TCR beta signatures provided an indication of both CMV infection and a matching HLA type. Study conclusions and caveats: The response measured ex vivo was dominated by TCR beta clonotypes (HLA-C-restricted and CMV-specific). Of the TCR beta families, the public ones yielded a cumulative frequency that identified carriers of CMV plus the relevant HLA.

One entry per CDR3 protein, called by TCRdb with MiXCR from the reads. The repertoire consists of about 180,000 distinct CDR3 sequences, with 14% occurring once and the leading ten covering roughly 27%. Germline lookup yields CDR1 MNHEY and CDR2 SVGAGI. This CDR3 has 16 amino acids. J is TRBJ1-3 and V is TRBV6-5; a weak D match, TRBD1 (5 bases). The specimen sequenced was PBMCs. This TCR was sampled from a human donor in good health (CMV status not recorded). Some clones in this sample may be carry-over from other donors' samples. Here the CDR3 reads CPSSYAWTSAGNTIYF. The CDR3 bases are TGTCCCAGCAGTTACGCATGGACATCCGCTGGAAACACCATATATTTT.